These 23 T cell receptor beta chains originate from one sample sequenced in a study of CD8 T cells in Susac syndrome. With random hexamers, roughly 0.45 to 1 ug RNA was reverse transcribed. TCRdb fed the immunoSEQ multiplex PCR reads into MiXCR, producing one record per CDR3 protein. The sample shows approximately 300,000 distinct CDR3 sequences, approximately 85% of them seen only once. Sequenced sample: CD8+ T cells from PBMCs. These receptors were obtained from a human donor with multiple sclerosis.

The chain combines TRBV24-1 with TRBJ2-5; the match to TRBD2 covers 7 bases. The germline CDR1 and CDR2 sequences are KGHDR and SFDVKD. V trimming: 7 bases; J trimming: 3 bases; junction bases outside the gene matches: 4. The CDR3 extends over 13 amino acids. The CDR3 DNA is TGTGCCACCAGGAGGGCGGGGGAAGAGACCCAGTACTTC. It yields the protein CATRRAGEETQYF.

V gene TRBV24-1 combines with J gene TRBJ2-2, with D perhaps TRBD1 or TRBD2 (5 bases each). This CDR3 is 13 amino acids long. In germline, CDR1 is KGHDR, CDR2 SFDVKD. V shed 10 bases and J shed 4 bases, with 12 bases lying between them. This CDR3 is CATRDPSTGELFF. In nucleotides, the CDR3 is TGTGCCACTCGGGACCCAAGCACCGGGGAGCTGTTTTTT.

The genes are TRBV13 and TRBJ2-3; D call uncertain. The V gene lost 5 bases and the J gene lost 8 bases, with 11 bases spanning the gap. The CDR3 runs 12 residues. Germline lookup yields CDR1 PRHDT and CDR2 FYEKMQ (reference sequence). The CDR3 bases are TGTGCCAGCAGCCTCCTCGGCGGTACGCAGTATTTT. Protein product: CASSLLGGTQYF.

The chain links TRBV27 to TRBJ2-5, with 7 positions matching TRBD1. The V gene's germline CDR1 is MNHEY and CDR2 SMNVEV (reference sequence). This CDR3 is 14 amino acids long. With 4 bases clipped from V and 5 bases from J, the junction kept 7 bases outside the gene matches. The CDR3 coding sequence is TGTGCCAGCAGTTCAATAGGGGGCGAGGAGACCCAGTACTTC. Its protein product is CASSSIGGEETQYF.

The V gene is TRBV28, the J gene TRBJ2-7, with 11 positions matching TRBD1. Germline assignment: CDR1 MDHEN and CDR2 SYDVKM. V lost 4 bases, J lost 5 bases, and 7 bases stayed unmatched. The CDR3 covers 15 residues. CDR3 DNA: TGTGCCAGCAGTTCCGGACAGGGGGCTGGGGACGAGCAGTACTTC. Translating it yields CASSSGQGAGDEQYF.

V usage is TRBV5-4 and J usage is TRBJ1-2, with 7 bases aligning to TRBD1. CDR3 length: 18 amino acids. The junction had 13 bases not matched to a gene; V was cut back by 0 bases and J by 2 bases. CDR1 is SGHNT, CDR2 YYREEE, per germline (reference sequence). The CDR3 protein is CASSLVWRGGEGNYGYTF. As DNA, the CDR3 is TGTGCCAGCAGCTTGGTTTGGAGAGGGGGCGAGGGAAACTATGGCTACACCTTC.

The chain uses TRBV30 and TRBJ2-1; D remains ambiguous. Trimming removed 2 bases at V and 3 bases at J, with 14 bases between. Germline V gene lookup returns CDR1 GTSNPN and CDR2 SVGIG (reference sequence). The CDR3 is made up of 15 amino acids. The CDR3 nucleotides read TGTGCCTGGAGTAAAGGCTCGCCGATCTACAATGAGCAGTTCTTC. Residues: CAWSKGSPIYNEQFF.

This chain joins TRBV7-9 and TRBJ2-1, with 7 bases identical to TRBD2. V trimming: 2 bases; J trimming: 6 bases; junction bases outside the gene matches: 4. CDR1 and CDR2 from the germline V gene are SEHNR and FQNEAQ (reference sequence). The CDR3 has 14 amino acids. CDR3 residues: CASSLLAAFNEQFF. The CDR3 DNA reads as TGTGCCAGCAGCTTACTAGCGGCCTTCAATGAGCAGTTCTTC.

The rearrangement joins TRBV6-6 to TRBJ1-3; 7 nucleotides line up with TRBD1. J gave up 0 bases and V 7 bases, and 9 bases lay outside the gene matches. The CDR3 loop spans 16 amino acids. Looked up from germline, CDR1 is MNHNY and CDR2 is SVGAGI (reference sequence). This CDR3 reads CASMRGRSISGNTIYF. The CDR3 DNA follows: TGTGCCAGCATGAGGGGGCGTTCAATCTCTGGAAACACCATATATTTT.

This chain uses TRBV2 with TRBJ1-6; D call uncertain. This CDR3 has 13 residues. In germline, CDR1 is SNHLY, CDR2 FYNNEI. Trimming took off 2 bases at V and 8 bases at J, with 7 bases between the two ends. This chain's CDR3 is CASSEYPYSPLHF. The CDR3 DNA reads as TGTGCCAGCAGTGAATATCCGTATTCACCCCTCCACTTT.

The chain carries TRBV30 and TRBJ2-3, with D uncertain. This CDR3 is built from 13 residues. Trimming left V 0 bases short and J 4 bases short, with 8 bases between. The germline CDR1 and CDR2 sequences are GTSNPN and SVGIG (reference sequence). The CDR3 DNA is TGTGCCTGGAGTGTACATCGACCAGATACGCAGTATTTT. It yields the protein CAWSVHRPDTQYF.

In nucleotides, the CDR3 is TGCAGTGCTAGAGACTCCGGGACTAGGATTGAGCAGTTCTTC. This sequence encodes CSARDSGTRIEQFF. This chain connects TRBV20-1 to TRBJ2-1, with 8 bases identical to TRBD2. V lost 0 bases and J lost 9; bases outside the gene matches: 7. In germline, CDR1 is DFQATT, CDR2 SNEGSKA (reference sequence). CDR3 length equals 14 residues.

The rearrangement uses TRBV7-2 and TRBJ2-7; D perhaps matches TRBD2 (7 bases). From germline, CDR1 is SGHTA and CDR2 FQGNSA. Deletions cut 2 bases from V and 2 bases from J, with 25 bases between. The CDR3 contains 19 residues. This chain's CDR3 is CASSLQGPHRLAPAYEQYF. CDR3 sequence (DNA): TGTGCCAGCAGCTTACAGGGGCCCCACCGACTAGCTCCCGCCTACGAGCAGTACTTC.

The chain links TRBV7-9 to TRBJ2-3; D is unclear. Trimming removed 6 bases from V and 6 bases from J, with 16 bases in between. The CDR3 is made up of 14 amino acids. The germline CDR1 and CDR2 sequences are SEHNR and FQNEAQ (reference sequence). In DNA form, the CDR3 reads TGTGCCAGCAGACACATTACCAACTGGGATACGCAGTATTTT. It encodes CASRHITNWDTQYF.

V and J are TRBV4-2 and TRBJ2-1; D is unresolved. V lost 0 bases, J lost 3 bases, and 12 bases lay in between. The germline V gene has CDR1 LGHNA and CDR2 YNFKEQ. The CDR3 covers 16 residues. CDR3 residues: CASSQESNMVYNEQFF. The DNA for the CDR3 is TGTGCCAGCAGCCAAGAATCTAACATGGTCTACAATGAGCAGTTCTTC.

The chain carries TRBV7-3 and TRBJ1-1; D might be TRBD1 (5 bases). Trimming cost V 5 bases and J 1 base, with 14 bases left between them. CDR3 length equals 15 residues. The V gene's germline CDR1 is SGHTA and CDR2 FQGTGA. CDR3 sequence: CASSPQAKENTEAFF. In DNA form, the CDR3 reads TGTGCCAGCAGCCCACAGGCGAAAGAGAACACTGAAGCTTTCTTT.

V is TRBV29-1 and J is TRBJ2-7; D may be TRBD1 (5 bases). Per germline, CDR1 SQVTM and CDR2 ANQGSEA. Trimming removed 4 bases at V and 4 bases at J, with 26 bases between. The CDR3 is made up of 17 amino acids. The CDR3 here is CSVVTFDHIWGQYEQYF. The CDR3 nucleotides read TGCAGCGTTGTGACCTTCGACCATATTTGGGGCCAGTACGAGCAGTACTTC.

This chain joins TRBV18 and TRBJ2-5, with D tentatively TRBD2 (7 bases). The CDR3 has 17 amino acids. Germline loops: CDR1 KGHSH, CDR2 LQKENI. Trimming pared 2 bases from V and 0 bases from J, leaving 16 bases between. DNA of the CDR3: TGTGCCAGCTCACCAGGGGGGCTAGCGGAAGACCAAGAGACCCAGTACTTC. As protein: CASSPGGLAEDQETQYF.

This sequence joins TRBV4-3 and TRBJ2-5; 9 positions match TRBD2. CDR1 LGHNA and CDR2 YSLEER come from the germline V gene. The CDR3 has 15 amino acids. The V gene end was trimmed by 2 bases and the J gene end by 4 bases; junction bases not matched to a gene: 5. Here the CDR3 reads CASSQRAGGPETQYF. CDR3 coding DNA: TGCGCCAGCAGCCAAAGGGCGGGAGGGCCAGAGACCCAGTACTTC.

The rearrangement joins TRBV15 to TRBJ2-3, with 9 bases that match TRBD2. The V gene end was trimmed by 0 bases and the J gene end by 4 bases; junction bases not matched to a gene: 8. The CDR3 contains 17 residues. Germline V lookup: CDR1 LNHNV, CDR2 YYDKDF (reference sequence). In DNA form, the CDR3 reads TGTGCCACCAGCAGAGATGTCGCTAGCGGGAACCCAGATACGCAGTATTTT. This translates into CATSRDVASGNPDTQYF.

J is TRBJ2-3 and V is TRBV3-1; the match to TRBD2 covers 9 bases. The CDR3 consists of 16 residues. Trimming removed 0 bases from V and 2 bases from J; junction bases left unmatched: 3. Germline values: CDR1 LGHDT, CDR2 YNNKEL (reference sequence). The CDR3 is CASSQEGLAYTDTQYF. The CDR3 region has the DNA TGTGCCAGCAGCCAAGAGGGACTAGCTTACACAGATACGCAGTATTTT.

Only one count was recorded for this clonotype. This chain uses TRBV20-1 with TRBJ2-1; the match to TRBD2 covers 8 bases. The CDR3 extends over 16 amino acids. V shed 6 bases and J 0 bases; nucleotides not matched to a gene: 10. CDR1 is DFQATT and CDR2 is SNEGSKA in the germline V gene (reference sequence). The CDR3 sequence is CSAHLPTSGSYNEQFF. The CDR3 nucleotides are TGCAGTGCCCATCTCCCAACTAGCGGCTCCTACAATGAGCAGTTCTTC.

Details on this clonotype: Germline is not matched at one junction end, which may reflect a read error. The chain couples TRBV12-3 or TRBV12-4 to TRBJ2-1; maybe TRBD2 (6 bases). CDR3 length: 16 amino acids. The CDR3 protein is CASSIAAGDLYNEQFF. The DNA of the CDR3 is TGTGCCAGCAGTATAGCGGCCGGCGACCTATACAATGAGCAGTTCTTC.